The 10 T cell receptor beta chains in this list originate from one sample, sequenced in a study of monozygotic twins with inflammatory bowel disease. TCRdb reprocessed the 5' RACE reads, keeping one entry per CDR3 protein, no DNA. This sample's table has about 160,000 distinct CDR3 sequences. Sequences were obtained from blood. The receptors were gathered from a human donor with ulcerative colitis or Crohn's disease, or a healthy co-twin of an affected twin (not recorded which).

The genes are TRBV27 and TRBJ2-7; the D call from TCRdb, TRBD1, cannot be confirmed without DNA. CDR1 is MNHEY and CDR2 is SMNVEV in the germline V gene (reference sequence). The length of the CDR3 is 14 residues. The CDR3 sequence is CASNLLGQPYEQYF.

The CDR3 protein is CASKRGQGVLESYTF. V is TRBV6-4 and J is TRBJ1-2; the D gene TCRdb calls, TRBD1, cannot be checked with no DNA. The CDR3 length is 15 residues. Per germline, CDR1 MRHNA and CDR2 SNTAGT.

V and J are TRBV5-4 and TRBJ1-1. The CDR3 is 14 residues long. Germline V CDR1 and CDR2: SGHNT, YYREEE (reference sequence). The CDR3 region is CASSLLGPRNEAFF.

The gene calls are TRBV30 and TRBJ1-5; TCRdb's assignment of TRBD1 cannot be checked, as there is no DNA. The CDR3 covers 16 residues. The V gene's germline CDR1 is GTSNPN and CDR2 SVGIG (reference sequence). CDR3: CAWGTGVDYSNQPQHF.

V gene TRBV12-3 or TRBV12-4 combines with J gene TRBJ2-7; TCRdb returns TRBD1, unconfirmable since there is no DNA. The CDR3 covers 15 residues. The CDR3 region is CASRNYQGAGYEQYF.

V gene TRBV20-1 combines with J gene TRBJ2-1; TCRdb calls TRBD1, which cannot be checked without DNA. There are 16 residues in the CDR3. Germline V gene sequence: CDR1 DFQATT, CDR2 SNEGSKA (reference sequence). The chain's CDR3 is CSARDYGVASYNEQFF.

The chain combines TRBV18 with TRBJ2-1. Germline CDR1 KGHSH, CDR2 LQKENI. The CDR3 totals 15 residues. The CDR3 loop is CASSPNGGSYNEQFF.

The rearrangement links TRBV7-9 to TRBJ2-1; lacking DNA, the TRBD1 call made by TCRdb goes unchecked. Germline-derived CDR1 and CDR2 are SEHNR and FQNEAQ (reference sequence). The CDR3 is made up of 15 amino acids. CDR3 amino acids: CASSFVQGLVNEQFF.

The rearrangement links TRBV5-1 to TRBJ1-1; TCRdb indicates TRBD1, and absent DNA this call remains unverified. Germline values: CDR1 SGHRS, CDR2 YFSETQ. The CDR3 length is 14 residues. CDR3 protein: CASSQISQDLEAFF.

V usage is TRBV20-1 and J usage is TRBJ2-7. The CDR3 length is 16 residues. Germline assignment: CDR1 DFQATT and CDR2 SNEGSKA (reference sequence). CDR3 sequence: CSARDPRTSVTYEQYF.